These 9 T cell receptor beta chains share one sample of origin, sequenced in a study of blood T cell repertoires in COVID-19. Clones were read by immunoSEQ multiplex PCR, and TCRdb kept only the in-frame ones, dropping some. The profile covers 400,000 to 550,000 clones, with nearly 90% appearing a single time and just under 2% taken by the ten largest. The sequenced material came from PBMCs or T cells enriched from blood (not recorded which). The origin of the receptors is a woman aged 18-30 years with acute COVID-19.

This sequence joins TRBV21-1 and TRBJ2-2; TRBD1 is taken as the D call from the table, unchecked against the DNA. TRBV21-1 constitutes a pseudogene. CDR3 length: 14 residues. CDR3 in amino acids: CASSADRGSGELFF. The CDR3 region has the DNA TGTGCCAGCAGCGCCGACAGGGGTTCTGGGGAGCTGTTTTTT.

The V and J genes are TRBV7-2 and TRBJ2-3, with D perhaps matching TRBD2 (6 bases). Germline V lookup: CDR1 SGHTA, CDR2 FQGNSA. The CDR3 has 16 residues. The V end was cut by 6 bases, the J end by 0 bases, with 16 bases between. The CDR3 DNA reads TGTGCCAGCAGTGTAGCGGAAATCTTCAGCACAGATACGCAGTATTTT. As protein: CASSVAEIFSTDTQYF. The whole variable domain, filled in from reference TRBV7-2 and TRBJ2-3, reads GAGVSQSPSNKVTEKGKDVELRCDPISGHTALYWYRQSLGQGLEFLIYFQGNSAPDKSGLPSDRFSAERTGGSVSTLTIQRTQQEDSAVYLCASSVAEIFSTDTQYFGPGTRLTVL.

This sequence joins TRBV27 and TRBJ2-1; 8 bases agree with TRBD1. Germline CDR1 is MNHEY and CDR2 is SMNVEV (reference sequence). This CDR3 region has 15 residues. Trimming at V came to 5 bases and at J to 10 bases, leaving 13 bases not matched to a gene. The CDR3 nucleotides are TGTGCCAGCAGTCCGGGACAGGCTCGGGTGACGGAGCAGTTCTTC. Amino acids: CASSPGQARVTEQFF.

This chain uses TRBV12-5 with TRBJ1-4; D unclear. Trimming left V 4 bases short and J 7 bases short, with 10 bases between. Germline loops: CDR1 LGHNT, CDR2 FRNRAP. CDR3 length: 13 residues. CDR3 residues: CASGYSGGEKLFF. The CDR3 DNA is TGTGCTAGTGGTTATTCAGGTGGTGAAAAACTGTTTTTT.

The gene calls are TRBV9 and TRBJ1-6, with D uncertain. Trimming removed 2 bases from V and 7 bases from J, with 13 bases in between. CDR1 and CDR2 from the germline V gene are SGDLS and YYNGEE. CDR3 size: 15 residues. DNA for the CDR3: TGTGCCAGCAGCGTGAACATCGAGGTAAATTCACCCCTCCACTTT. Its translation is CASSVNIEVNSPLHF.

The chain joins TRBV12-3 or TRBV12-4 to TRBJ1-3; 9 bases line up with TRBD1. This CDR3 contains 13 residues. V trimming: 6 bases; J trimming: 6 bases; junction bases outside the gene matches: 3. The CDR3 region is CASRWTGVNTIYF. CDR3 DNA: TGTGCCAGCAGATGGACAGGGGTAAACACCATATATTTT.

J is TRBJ1-3 and V is TRBV5-1; perhaps TRBD1 as D (6 bases). The germline V gene encodes CDR1 SGHRS and CDR2 YFSETQ. Trimming removed 0 bases at V and 2 bases at J, with 12 bases between. The CDR3 sequence is 16 residues long. Here the CDR3 reads CASSLGGWDTGNTIYF. The CDR3 DNA follows: TGCGCCAGCAGCTTGGGGGGATGGGACACTGGAAACACCATATATTTT.

The count of this clone is one. V and J are TRBV19 and TRBJ2-3; 7 nucleotides align to TRBD2. The CDR3 extends over 15 amino acids. Per germline, CDR1 LNHDA and CDR2 SQIVND (reference sequence). V trimming: 1 base; J trimming: 7 bases; junction bases outside the gene matches: 8. CDR3 sequence (DNA): TGTGCCAGTAGTATAGGAGCGGGAAAATCGCATACGCAGTATTTT. It translates to CASSIGAGKSHTQYF. Filled out from reference TRBV19 and TRBJ2-3, the complete variable domain reads DGGITQSPKYLFRKEGQNVTLSCEQNLNHDAMYWYRQDPGQGLRLIYYSQIVNDFQKGDIAEGYSVSREKKESFPLTVTSAQKNPTAFYLCASSIGAGKSHTQYFGPGTRLTVL.

The table lists this clone with a count of one. This chain joins TRBV29-1 and TRBJ2-1; no reliable D call. CDR1 and CDR2 (germline): SQVTM, ANQGSEA. This CDR3 is 15 amino acids long. Trimming shortened V by 8 bases and J by 1 base, and 18 bases separated the two germline ends. The CDR3 here is CSFFLTVSSYNEQFF. The CDR3 DNA reads as TGCAGCTTCTTTTTGACTGTTAGTTCCTACAATGAGCAGTTCTTC.